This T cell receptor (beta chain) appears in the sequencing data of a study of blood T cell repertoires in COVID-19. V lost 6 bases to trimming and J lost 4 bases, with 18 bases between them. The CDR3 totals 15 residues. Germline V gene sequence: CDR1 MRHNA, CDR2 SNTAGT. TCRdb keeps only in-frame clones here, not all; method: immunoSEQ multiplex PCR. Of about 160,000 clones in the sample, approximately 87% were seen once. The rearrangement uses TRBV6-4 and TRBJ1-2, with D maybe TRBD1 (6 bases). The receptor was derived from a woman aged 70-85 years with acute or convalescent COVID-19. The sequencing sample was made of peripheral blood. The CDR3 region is CASSVDSGRGYGYTF. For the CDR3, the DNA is TGTGCCAGCAGCGTAGACTCGGGCAGGGGCTATGGCTACACCTTC.